A selection of T cell receptor beta chains follows, all from one sample in a study of Ad26.COV2.S vaccination and SARS-CoV-2 variants. Profiled with immunoSEQ multiplex PCR; TCRdb holds only in-frame clones, not every one. Of hundreds of thousands of clones listed, roughly 90% are singletons. The starting material was peripheral blood, obtained in a trial of Ad26.COV2.S vaccine versus placebo. Receptor source: a person between 18 and 59 years old who received the Ad26.COV2.S COVID-19 vaccine or a placebo. CDR3s include the opening cysteine and the closing phenylalanine or tryptophan. The listing skips clone size in some rows; elsewhere it reads once, few, many or a size class.

v_gene	abundance	j_gene	CDR3aa
TRBV5-1	once	TRBJ2-5	CASSLSDPREETQYF
TRBV7-8	NA	TRBJ2-5	CASSWGARETQYF
TRBV5-1	NA	TRBJ2-5	CASSTTSSWQTQYF
TRBV5-5	NA	TRBJ2-3	CASSPTGTPDTQYF
TRBV2	NA	TRBJ2-2	CASSTRGTGELFF
TRBV30	NA	TRBJ1-3	CAWDRSNGNTIYF
TRBV7-2	NA	TRBJ2-5	CASSLAAGVQTQYF
TRBV5-1	NA	TRBJ2-3	CASSPFGGSNTDTQYF
TRBV5-1	NA	TRBJ2-3	CASSLATRDTQYF
TRBV6-2/TRBV6-3	NA	TRBJ2-3	CASSYQVAIPQHRDTQYF
TRBV14	once	TRBJ1-1	CASSRIRGGTEAFF
TRBV19	few	TRBJ2-7	CATGTGGSEQYF
TRBV6-5	NA	TRBJ1-1	CASSYDRPPEAFF
TRBV7-9	NA	TRBJ2-7	CASSSPRDHTYEQYF
TRBV18	NA	TRBJ1-1	CASSPLEGAPNTEAFF
TRBV6-5	few	TRBJ1-3	CASSYSTKGNTIYF
TRBV7-8	NA	TRBJ1-1	CASSFSLTEAFF
TRBV18	NA	TRBJ2-7	CASSPGTGLREQYF
TRBV16	NA	TRBJ1-4	CASSQRGSEKLFF
TRBV4-1	NA	TRBJ2-3	CASSLGTSGGTDTQYF
TRBV21-1	NA	TRBJ1-3	CASSKGTWRYF
TRBV3-1/TRBV3-2	NA	TRBJ2-5	CASSQGRTGGYQETQYF
TRBV11-2	NA	TRBJ2-5	CASKTGAPQETQYF
TRBV9	NA	TRBJ1-1	CASSVAVGGEAFF
TRBV12-3/TRBV12-4	NA	TRBJ1-6	CASSLNPPTLHF
TRBV29-1	NA	TRBJ2-2	CSVGSGRDTGELFF
TRBV20-1	NA	TRBJ1-5	CSATDSVNQPQHF
TRBV5-4	NA	TRBJ2-7	CASSLGASGGNYEQYF
TRBV9	NA	TRBJ2-5	CASSVGTGGRETQYF
TRBV3-1/TRBV3-2	NA	TRBJ2-7	CASSQQGQGYHEQYF
TRBV5-1	NA	TRBJ1-5	CASSQGPGSNQPQHF
TRBV2	few	TRBJ2-7	CASSEPRPPDEQYF
TRBV24-1	NA	TRBJ2-3	CATSDLAGTSGGVTDTQYF
TRBV6-5	once	TRBJ2-1	CAGEGRTREQFF
TRBV3-1/TRBV3-2	NA	TRBJ1-4	CASSQLRTGDNEKLFF
TRBV7-2	once	TRBJ2-7	CASSPRGLAGVIPYEQYF
TRBV6-5	NA	TRBJ1-1	CASSTYEGTEAFF
TRBV24-1	NA	TRBJ1-2	CATSEPTENYGYTF
TRBV24-1	NA	TRBJ2-3	CANQGCPSGDTDTQYF
TRBV6-5	NA	TRBJ1-4	CASSRGQLNEKLFF
TRBV6-4	NA	TRBJ2-3	CASSDSRGTSTDTQYF
TRBV7-2	NA	TRBJ2-5	CASSLLERGGLETQYF
TRBV5-4	NA	TRBJ2-7	CASSFGGSYEQYF
TRBV24-1	NA	TRBJ1-2	CATSDLEGSYTF
TRBV9	NA	TRBJ2-7	CASSVEGGDRNYEQYF
TRBV7-2	few	TRBJ2-1	CASSWTSGRGDEQFF
TRBV5-1	NA	TRBJ2-4	CASSLFWVPSKNIQYF
TRBV6-2/TRBV6-3	NA	TRBJ2-3	CASSTGTSGSDTQYF
TRBV7-9	NA	TRBJ1-3	CASSLARSGNTIYF
TRBV5-1	NA	TRBJ2-2	CASSLAPRVDGELFF
TRBV13	NA	TRBJ2-3	CASSLERGAQGDTQYF
TRBV2	once	TRBJ1-4	CASAGQVGEKLFF
TRBV6-6	NA	TRBJ2-7	CASEGHTYEQYF
TRBV30	NA	TRBJ2-7	CAWSGTGRYEQYF